This T cell receptor (beta chain) emerged from a study of shared clonotypes between healthy human individuals. Whole-study findings and limits: Tissues were not sampled, only blood, and their repertoires likely differ.

As regards this clone: What it recognizes is unknown.

V lost 0 bases, J lost 0 bases, and 13 bases lay in between. There are 16 residues in the CDR3. Germline CDR1 and CDR2: SGHRS and YFSETQ. The assay was immunoSEQ multiplex PCR, and TCRdb's table has in-frame clones only and misses some. The sample records more than 400,000 clones, roughly 80% being singletons. Sequenced: PBMCs. The sequence was obtained from a middle-aged woman in good health. Some clones in this sample may be carry-over from other donors' samples. The chain combines TRBV5-1 with TRBJ2-7, with a tentative D call TRBD1 (6 bases). The DNA for the CDR3 is TGCGCCAGCAGCTTGGGGATCACAGGGTACTCCTACGAGCAGTACTTC. It encodes CASSLGITGYSYEQYF.